This T cell receptor (beta chain) was captured by sequencing in a study of blood T cell repertoires in COVID-19. Overall study context: Sites across the United States, Italy and Spain contributed samples from acute and convalescent COVID-19.

Between the trimmed V and J ends, which lost 5 bases and 0 bases, there was a span of 13 bases. Germline-derived CDR1 and CDR2 are MNHEY and SVGAGI. The CDR3 is 15 amino acids. The table came from immunoSEQ multiplex PCR; TCRdb's copy has only in-frame clones and leaves some out. Of 260,000 or so clones listed, over 70% are singletons. The source material was peripheral blood. The chain recombines TRBV6-5 with TRBJ1-1; weak D call: TRBD1 (6 bases). This TCR derives from a human donor in a cohort sampled during active COVID-19. The CDR3, as DNA: TGTGCCAGCAGTCGACAGGACGCATTGAACACTGAAGCTTTCTTT. Translating it yields CASSRQDALNTEAFF.